Reported below is one T cell receptor (beta chain). This clonotype was counted ten times or more. Its target antigen remains unknown. At one end, the junction sequence differs from germline, possibly due to a read error. This sample was taken from a study of response to subunit inactivated influenza vaccine (dated by TCRdb to 2016 to 2019). For context, the study as a whole: The study used deep quantitative T cell receptor repertoire profiling to track responses to a trivalent subunit inactivated influenza vaccine. Broad study findings and their caveats: According to the authors, only a limited number of new T cells may be recruited by each seasonal influenza vaccination.

The germline V gene gives CDR1 as SGHRS and CDR2 as YFSETQ. From its cysteine to its phenylalanine, the CDR3 spans 13 amino acids. Just CDR3 DNA is preserved here, 39 bases in frame from base 1. The library was obtained by RT-PCR. The sequencer listed for this sample is Illumina HiSeq 2500. TCRdb took the public reads, trimmed them with fastp at Q25, ran MiXCR for clone calling and kept in-frame beta chains. A single entry per CDR3 protein holds the most common genes and DNA from its merged rows. The sample table records 500,000 to 700,000 distinct CDR3 sequences; approximately 22% of these occur just once. The biggest ten clones account for 2.5% to 3.5% of the sample. These same records also appear under a second study, on T cells expressing NK-cell markers. According to the second study: TCR beta cDNA libraries were made by 5'RACE template switching that added a universal primer site and unique molecular identifiers. In sorted CD3+CD56+NKG2C+, CD3+CD56+NKG2C- and CD3+CD56-NKG2C+ T-cell subsets from several donors, TCR beta-chain repertoires were profiled. Of the eight sequenced donors, seven were found to be HCMV-seropositive and one was found to be HCMV-seronegative. To restrict sorting to alphabetaTCR-expressing T cells, an anti-gammadeltaTCR antibody was added in several experiments. In six donors, the dominant CD3+CD56+NKG2C+ clonotypes ranked among the top 10 CD8+ clonotypes, making up 1.0-7.0% of CD8+ T cells. Those dominant clonotypes were again the most abundant among CD3+CD56-NKG2C+ cells in several donors, at about 25-60.1%. Whether the expanded NKG2C-expressing T cell clones were specific for HCMV antigens remained unclear. Randomly selected healthy volunteers, three men and five women, were used as the eight sequenced donors. HCMV-specific IgG was detected in serum with a commercial ELISA kit to determine HCMV serostatus. Peripheral blood mononuclear cells were isolated from blood by Ficoll density gradient centrifugation. CD4+ and CD8+ T cells were isolated from PBMC by magnetic immunoseparation with Miltenyi isolation kits. Priming for cDNA synthesis came from the TCR beta constant segment, and two successive PCR amplification steps followed. The libraries were sequenced on Illumina HiSeq 2000/2500, MiSeq or NextSeq, producing 2 x 150 bp reads. MIGEC was used to demultiplex reads and group the reads by UMI, and MiTCR was used to assemble and quantify clonotypes. To remove erroneous sequences, TCR cDNA sequences were retained only when supported by two or more reads. The tcR package was used for downstream repertoire analysis, and clonotypes were matched across fractions by CDR3 nucleotide sequence plus V segment. VDJmatch was used to annotate antigen specificity against VDJdb, with one amino acid substitution in CDR3 permitted.

The sample in question was CD4+ T cells sorted from PBMCs, obtained approximately 12 days after vaccination. This sequence was found in a man in his fifties who received an inactivated influenza vaccine. Donor details come from another sample of the same person, matched by shared clones. The rearrangement joined TRBV5-1 to TRBJ1-1, with the D gene not confidently named. Here the CDR3 is given as CASSLTENTEAFF. The nucleotide sequence reads as follows: TGTGCCAGCAGTTTAACAGAGAACACTGAAGCTTTCTTT.